This passage covers 11 T cell receptor beta chains from one sample sequenced in a study of blood T cell repertoires in COVID-19. Profiling relied on immunoSEQ multiplex PCR, and the TCRdb table lists in-frame clones only, not all of them. Among around 310,000 clones listed, just under 90% were seen once. Sample: PBMCs or T cells enriched from blood (not recorded which). These receptors all stem from a woman aged 25 to 39 who had recovered from COVID-19.

CDR3 sequence reads: CASSLRESREAFF. The CDR3, as DNA: TGTGCCAGCAGCTTAAGAGAATCCCGAGAAGCTTTCTTT. The chain employs TRBV7-9 and TRBJ1-1; no definite D call. The CDR3 loop spans 13 amino acids. Trimming cost V 2 bases and J 8 bases, with 12 bases left between them. Per germline, CDR1 SEHNR and CDR2 FQNEAQ (reference sequence).

The chain carries TRBV6-2 or TRBV6-3 and TRBJ1-4, with 7 bases that match TRBD1. The germline gives CDR1 MNHEY, CDR2 SVGEGT. The CDR3 sequence is 15 residues long. Trimming removed 1 base from V and 5 bases from J; junction bases left unmatched: 4. CDR3 in DNA: TGTGCCAGCAGTTACTTGGGACAGCAGAATGAAAAACTGTTTTTT. Amino acids: CASSYLGQQNEKLFF.

V usage is TRBV27 and J usage is TRBJ1-4; D perhaps matches TRBD1 (6 bases). CDR1 and CDR2 from the germline V gene are MNHEY and SMNVEV (reference sequence). The CDR3 extends over 19 amino acids. The germline V and J ends were trimmed by 3 bases and 6 bases, with 26 bases remaining between them. For the CDR3, the DNA is TGTGCCAGCAGTTTTATCGGAGAACAGGGAGTTTTTGAGTATGAAAAACTGTTTTTT. This sequence encodes CASSFIGEQGVFEYEKLFF. The full variable domain, its missing parts supplied by reference TRBV27 and TRBJ1-4, is EAQVTQNPRYLITVTGKKLTVTCSQNMNHEYMSWYRQDPGLGLRQIYYSMNVEVTDKGDVPEGYKVSRKEKRNFPLILESPSPNQTSLYFCASSFIGEQGVFEYEKLFFGSGTQLSVL.

This chain links TRBV27 with TRBJ1-4; D unresolved. Trimming cost V 5 bases and J 8 bases, with 18 bases left between them. CDR3 size: 15 residues. Germline V gene lookup returns CDR1 MNHEY and CDR2 SMNVEV (reference sequence). The CDR3 sequence: CASSPLDVGREKLFF. CDR3 DNA sequence: TGTGCCAGCAGTCCCCTCGACGTGGGCAGGGAAAAACTGTTTTTT.

About this clone: Other DNA sequences in the same sample also yield this CDR3. The gene calls are TRBV5-1 and TRBJ2-2, with 8 bases matching TRBD2. Germline CDR1 SGHRS, CDR2 YFSETQ. The CDR3 spans 14 residues. The V and J ends lost 4 bases and 1 base, in that order; junction bases with no gene match: 0. DNA for the CDR3: TGCGCCAGCAGCCTAGCGGGGAACACCGGGGAGCTGTTTTTT. It encodes CASSLAGNTGELFF.

V usage is TRBV11-3 and J usage is TRBJ2-1; 10 nucleotides match TRBD2. J was trimmed by 9 bases and V by 3 bases; bases with no gene match: 8. Germline-derived CDR1 and CDR2 are SGHNT and YENEEA. This CDR3 has 15 amino acids. CDR3 sequence: CASSFGSSGSSEQFF. For the CDR3, the DNA is TGTGCCAGCAGCTTCGGTTCTAGCGGGAGTAGTGAGCAGTTCTTC.

This chain joins TRBV29-1 and TRBJ2-7; tentatively, D is TRBD1 (5 bases). The CDR3 has 17 residues. Germline V gene data show CDR1 as SQVTM and CDR2 as ANQGSEA. Deletions cut 6 bases from V and 3 bases from J, with 27 bases between. The CDR3 bases are TGCAGCGTACTTACCAATGATGTGGTAGCAGGGTTCTACGAGCAGTACTTC. This codes for CSVLTNDVVAGFYEQYF.

Only one count was recorded for this clone. The rearrangement uses TRBV7-2 and TRBJ2-7, with 10 bases that match TRBD2. The V and J ends lost 2 bases and 5 bases, in that order; junction bases with no gene match: 0. The germline V gene has CDR1 SGHTA and CDR2 FQGNSA. The CDR3 runs 13 residues. CDR3 residues: CASSLLAGDEQYF. In DNA form, the CDR3 reads TGTGCCAGCAGCTTACTAGCGGGAGACGAGCAGTACTTC.

This chain links TRBV27 with TRBJ1-5; D unresolved. Germline lookup yields CDR1 MNHEY and CDR2 SMNVEV (reference sequence). CDR3 length: 12 residues. The V end was cut by 5 bases, the J end by 7 bases, with 9 bases between. The CDR3 reads CASSGFGQPQHF. For the CDR3, the DNA is TGTGCCAGCAGTGGTTTTGGCCAGCCCCAGCATTTT.

This chain uses TRBV7-6 with TRBJ1-2; no definite D call. The CDR3 extends over 14 amino acids. Germline CDR1 and CDR2: SGHVS and FNYEAQ. Deletions cut 1 base from V and 4 bases from J, with 10 bases between. The CDR3 sequence is CASSLGGVSYGYTF. The CDR3 DNA follows: TGTGCCAGCAGCTTAGGCGGGGTTTCCTATGGCTACACCTTC.

This clone has more than one count but fewer than ten. The chain carries TRBV28 and TRBJ1-6; D remains unclear. From germline, CDR1 is MDHEN and CDR2 SYDVKM. The CDR3 runs to 12 residues. Trimming took 4 bases from V and 8 from J, leaving 6 bases between them. The CDR3 bases are TGTGCCAGCAGTTCCGGGGATTCACCCCTCCACTTT. This translates into CASSSGDSPLHF. Supplemented by reference TRBV28 and TRBJ1-6, the full variable domain reads DVKVTQSSRYLVKRTGEKVFLECVQDMDHENMFWYRQDPGLGLRLIYFSYDVKMKEKGDIPEGYSVSREKKERFSLILESASTNQTSMYLCASSSGDSPLHFGNGTRLTVT.